The 10 T cell receptor beta chains below all came from one sample that was sequenced in a study of blood T cell repertoires in COVID-19. Profiled with immunoSEQ multiplex PCR; TCRdb holds only in-frame clones, not every one. This table holds 70,000 or so clones, around 86% found once. Sample: peripheral blood. All receptors derive from a woman in her late teens or twenties with acute or convalescent COVID-19.

The V call is TRBV7-2, the J call TRBJ2-7, with D possibly TRBD1 on 6 matching bases. The CDR3 covers 15 residues. Germline values: CDR1 SGHTA, CDR2 FQGNSA. V lost 2 bases, J lost 3 bases, and 14 bases lay in between. CDR3 DNA: TGTGCCAGCAGCTTATCGCGGACAGAAGTCTACGAGCAGTACTTC. Its translation: CASSLSRTEVYEQYF.

The V call is TRBV19, the J call TRBJ2-6; the match to TRBD2 covers 9 bases. Germline V gene sequence: CDR1 LNHDA, CDR2 SQIVND (reference sequence). The CDR3 consists of 17 residues. V was clipped by 8 bases and J by 0 bases; unmatched bases: 8. CDR3 loop: CASAMTSGYSGANVLTF. In nucleotides, the CDR3 is TGTGCCAGTGCCATGACTAGCGGATACTCTGGGGCCAACGTCCTGACTTTC.

This rearrangement joins TRBV30 to TRBJ2-1, with TRBD2 identical over 7 bases. The CDR3 runs to 15 residues. The V gene's germline CDR1 is GTSNPN and CDR2 SVGIG (reference sequence). Trimming took 2 bases from V and 2 from J; bases not matched to a gene: 6. The CDR3 loop reads CAWSIAGRAYNEQFF. CDR3 bases: TGTGCCTGGAGTATAGCGGGCAGGGCCTACAATGAGCAGTTCTTC.

V gene TRBV9 combines with J gene TRBJ1-1, with 7 bases matching TRBD1. V gave up 3 bases and J gave up 4 bases; unmatched junction bases: 9. CDR3 size: 15 residues. Germline V lookup: CDR1 SGDLS, CDR2 YYNGEE. CDR3 in amino acids: CASSAITGVGTEAFF. CDR3 coding DNA: TGTGCCAGCAGCGCCATAACAGGGGTAGGCACTGAAGCTTTCTTT.

V is TRBV6-5 and J is TRBJ1-5; a weak D match, TRBD1 (5 bases). Per germline, CDR1 MNHEY and CDR2 SVGAGI. The CDR3 contains 16 residues. Trimming took off 4 bases at V and 2 bases at J, with 15 bases between the two ends. CDR3 protein: CASSSSKPRGNQPQHF. In nucleotides, the CDR3 is TGTGCCAGCAGTTCCTCAAAACCCAGGGGCAATCAGCCCCAGCATTTT.

The chain joins TRBV19 to TRBJ1-4; 7 nucleotides align to TRBD1. The germline V gene encodes CDR1 LNHDA and CDR2 SQIVND (reference sequence). The CDR3 has 15 residues. With 5 bases clipped from V and 5 bases from J, the junction kept 8 bases outside the gene matches. The CDR3 protein is CASSARQGRNEKLFF. The CDR3 region has the DNA TGTGCCAGTAGTGCCAGACAGGGTAGAAATGAAAAACTGTTTTTT.

The chain has TRBV12-3 or TRBV12-4 and TRBJ2-7, with no clear D. This CDR3 spans 13 amino acids. The V end was cut by 2 bases, the J end by 3 bases, with 8 bases between. This CDR3 is CASSLMSNYEQYF. DNA of the CDR3: TGTGCCAGCAGTTTAATGAGCAACTACGAGCAGTACTTC.

This clone was counted once. V is TRBV7-9 and J is TRBJ1-1; D ambiguous. This CDR3 region has 13 residues. Germline V CDR1 and CDR2: SEHNR, FQNEAQ (reference sequence). V shed 1 base and J shed 11 bases, with 14 bases lying between them. The CDR3 sequence is CASSLELGHRAFF. The DNA of the CDR3 is TGTGCCAGCAGCTTAGAACTGGGCCATCGGGCTTTCTTT.

The table lists this clone with a few counts. The chain has TRBV5-1 and TRBJ1-1, with a tentative D call TRBD1 (6 bases). With 4 bases removed from V and 4 bases from J, the gap between germline ends came to 14 bases. Germline assignment: CDR1 SGHRS and CDR2 YFSETQ. The CDR3 loop spans 14 amino acids. The CDR3 nucleotides read TGCGCCAGCAGCCAAAGGGGGTGGGGCACTGAAGCTTTCTTT. It codes for CASSQRGWGTEAFF.

The rearrangement joins TRBV10-2 to TRBJ2-5; 8 nucleotides agree with TRBD2. V lost 3 bases and J lost 4; bases outside the gene matches: 10. CDR3 length: 16 residues. Germline CDR1 WSHSY, CDR2 SAAADI. CDR3 in DNA: TGCGCCAGCAGTGACCCCCATAGCGGGATAGGAGAGACCCAGTACTTC. This encodes CASSDPHSGIGETQYF.